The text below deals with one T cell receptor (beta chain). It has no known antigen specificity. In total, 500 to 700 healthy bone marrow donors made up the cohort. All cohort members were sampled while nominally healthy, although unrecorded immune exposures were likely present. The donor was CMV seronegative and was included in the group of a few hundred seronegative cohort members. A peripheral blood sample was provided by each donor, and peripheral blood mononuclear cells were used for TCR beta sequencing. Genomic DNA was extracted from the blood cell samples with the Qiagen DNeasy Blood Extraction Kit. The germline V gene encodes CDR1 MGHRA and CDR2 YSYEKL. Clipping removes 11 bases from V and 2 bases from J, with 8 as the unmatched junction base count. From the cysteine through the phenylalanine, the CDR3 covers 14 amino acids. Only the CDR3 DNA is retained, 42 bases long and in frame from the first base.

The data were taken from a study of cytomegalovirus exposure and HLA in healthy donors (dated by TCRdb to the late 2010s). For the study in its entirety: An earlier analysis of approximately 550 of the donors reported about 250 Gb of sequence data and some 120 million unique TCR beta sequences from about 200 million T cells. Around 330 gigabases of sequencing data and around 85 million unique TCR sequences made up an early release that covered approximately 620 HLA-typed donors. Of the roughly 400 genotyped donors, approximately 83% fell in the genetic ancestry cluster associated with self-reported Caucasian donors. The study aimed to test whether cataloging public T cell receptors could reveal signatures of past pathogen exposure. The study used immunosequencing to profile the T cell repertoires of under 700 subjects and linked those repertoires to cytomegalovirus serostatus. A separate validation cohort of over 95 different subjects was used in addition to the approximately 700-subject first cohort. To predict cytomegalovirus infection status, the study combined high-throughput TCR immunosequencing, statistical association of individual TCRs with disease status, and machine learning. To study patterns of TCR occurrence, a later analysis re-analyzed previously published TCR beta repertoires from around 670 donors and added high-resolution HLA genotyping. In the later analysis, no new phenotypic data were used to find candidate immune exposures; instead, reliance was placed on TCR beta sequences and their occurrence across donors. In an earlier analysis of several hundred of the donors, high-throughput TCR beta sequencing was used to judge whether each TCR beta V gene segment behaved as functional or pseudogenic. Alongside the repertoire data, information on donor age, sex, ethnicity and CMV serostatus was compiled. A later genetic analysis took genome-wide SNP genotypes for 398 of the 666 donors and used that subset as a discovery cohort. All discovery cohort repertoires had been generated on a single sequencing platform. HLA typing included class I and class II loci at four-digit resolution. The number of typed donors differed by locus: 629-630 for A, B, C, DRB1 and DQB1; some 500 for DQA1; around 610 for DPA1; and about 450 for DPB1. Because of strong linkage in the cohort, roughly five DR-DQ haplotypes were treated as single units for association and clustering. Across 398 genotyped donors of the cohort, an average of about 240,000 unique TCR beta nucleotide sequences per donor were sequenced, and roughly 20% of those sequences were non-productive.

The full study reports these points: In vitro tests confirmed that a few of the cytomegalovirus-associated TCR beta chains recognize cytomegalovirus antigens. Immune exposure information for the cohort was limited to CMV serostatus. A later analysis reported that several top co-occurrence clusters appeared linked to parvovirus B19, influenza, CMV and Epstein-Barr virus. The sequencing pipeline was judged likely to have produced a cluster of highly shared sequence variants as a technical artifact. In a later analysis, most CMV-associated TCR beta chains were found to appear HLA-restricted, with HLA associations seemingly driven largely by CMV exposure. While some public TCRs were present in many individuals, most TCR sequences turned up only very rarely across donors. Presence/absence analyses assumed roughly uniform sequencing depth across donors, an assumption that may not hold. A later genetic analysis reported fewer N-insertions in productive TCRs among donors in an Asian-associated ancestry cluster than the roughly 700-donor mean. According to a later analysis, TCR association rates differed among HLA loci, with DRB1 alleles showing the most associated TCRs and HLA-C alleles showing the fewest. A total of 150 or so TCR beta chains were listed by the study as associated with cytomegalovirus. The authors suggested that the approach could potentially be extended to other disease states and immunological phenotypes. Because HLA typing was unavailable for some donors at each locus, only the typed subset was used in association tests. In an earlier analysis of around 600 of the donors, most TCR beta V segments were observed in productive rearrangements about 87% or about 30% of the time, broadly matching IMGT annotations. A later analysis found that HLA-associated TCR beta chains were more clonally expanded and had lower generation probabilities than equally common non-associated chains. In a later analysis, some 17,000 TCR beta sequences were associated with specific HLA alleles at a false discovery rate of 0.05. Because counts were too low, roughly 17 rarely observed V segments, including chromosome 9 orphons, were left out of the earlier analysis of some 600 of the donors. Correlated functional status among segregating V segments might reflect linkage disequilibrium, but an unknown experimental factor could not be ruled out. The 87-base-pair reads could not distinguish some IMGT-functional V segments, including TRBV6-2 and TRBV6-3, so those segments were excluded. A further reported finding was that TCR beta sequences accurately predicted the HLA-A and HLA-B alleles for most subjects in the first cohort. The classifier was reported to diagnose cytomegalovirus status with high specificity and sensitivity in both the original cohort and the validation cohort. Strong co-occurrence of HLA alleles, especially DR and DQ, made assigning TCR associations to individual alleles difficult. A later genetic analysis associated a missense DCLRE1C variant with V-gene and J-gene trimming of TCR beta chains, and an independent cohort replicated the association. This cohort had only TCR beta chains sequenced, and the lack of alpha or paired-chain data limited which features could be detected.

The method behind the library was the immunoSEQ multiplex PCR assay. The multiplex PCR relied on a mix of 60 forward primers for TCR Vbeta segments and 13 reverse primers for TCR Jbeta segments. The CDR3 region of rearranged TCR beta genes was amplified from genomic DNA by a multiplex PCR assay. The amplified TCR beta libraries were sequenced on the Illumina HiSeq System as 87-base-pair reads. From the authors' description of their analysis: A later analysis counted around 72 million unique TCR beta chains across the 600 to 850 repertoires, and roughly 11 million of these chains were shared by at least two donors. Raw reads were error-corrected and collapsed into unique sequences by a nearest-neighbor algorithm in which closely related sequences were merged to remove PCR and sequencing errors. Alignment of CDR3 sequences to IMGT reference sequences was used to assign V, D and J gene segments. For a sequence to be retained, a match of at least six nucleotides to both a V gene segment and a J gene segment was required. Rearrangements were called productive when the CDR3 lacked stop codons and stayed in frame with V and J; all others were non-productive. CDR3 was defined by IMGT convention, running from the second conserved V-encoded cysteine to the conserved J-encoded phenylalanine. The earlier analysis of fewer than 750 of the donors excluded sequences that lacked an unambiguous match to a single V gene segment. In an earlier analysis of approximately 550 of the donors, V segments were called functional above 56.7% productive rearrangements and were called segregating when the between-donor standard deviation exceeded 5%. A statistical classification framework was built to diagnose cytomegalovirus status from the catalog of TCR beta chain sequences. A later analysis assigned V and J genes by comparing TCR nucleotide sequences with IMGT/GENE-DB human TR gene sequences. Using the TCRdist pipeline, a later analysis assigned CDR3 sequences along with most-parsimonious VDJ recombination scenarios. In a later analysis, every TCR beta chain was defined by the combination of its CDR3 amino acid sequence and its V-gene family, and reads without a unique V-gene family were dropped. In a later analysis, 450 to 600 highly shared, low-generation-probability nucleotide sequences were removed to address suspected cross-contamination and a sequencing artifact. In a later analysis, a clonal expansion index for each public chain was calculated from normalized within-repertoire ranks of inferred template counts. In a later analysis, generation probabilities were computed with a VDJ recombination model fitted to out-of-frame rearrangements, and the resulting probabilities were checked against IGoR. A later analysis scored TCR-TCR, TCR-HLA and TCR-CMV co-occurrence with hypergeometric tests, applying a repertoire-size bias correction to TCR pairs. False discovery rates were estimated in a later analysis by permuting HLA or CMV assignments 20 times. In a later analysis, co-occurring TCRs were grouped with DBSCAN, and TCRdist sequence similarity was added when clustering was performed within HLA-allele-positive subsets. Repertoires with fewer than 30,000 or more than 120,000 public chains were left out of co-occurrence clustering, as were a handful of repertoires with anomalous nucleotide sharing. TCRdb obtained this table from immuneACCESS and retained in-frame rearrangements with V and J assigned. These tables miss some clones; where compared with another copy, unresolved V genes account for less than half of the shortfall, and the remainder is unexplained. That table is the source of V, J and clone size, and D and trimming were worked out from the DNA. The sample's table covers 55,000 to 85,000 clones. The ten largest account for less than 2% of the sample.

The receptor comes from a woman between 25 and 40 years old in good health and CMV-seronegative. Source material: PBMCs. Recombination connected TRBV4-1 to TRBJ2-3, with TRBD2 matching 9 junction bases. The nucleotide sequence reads TGCGCCGGAGGAGCGGGGGGACACACAGATACGCAGTATTTT. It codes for CAGGAGGHTDTQYF.